The 7 T cell receptor beta chains given below trace back to one sample, sequenced in a study of OX40 agonist ivuxolimab in advanced cancers. Repertoires were generated with immunoSEQ multiplex PCR, while TCRdb's copy carries only in-frame clones and drops some. This repertoire shows approximately 97,000 clones, approximately 87% found once; its top ten account for around 5.5%. The sequenced sample was CD4+ or CD8+ T cells sorted from blood, obtained in a trial of the OX40 agonist ivuxolimab. All receptors derive from an adult with an advanced solid tumor such as melanoma, head and neck, liver or kidney cancer.

This clone was counted between two and nine times. This CDR3 is also generated by other DNA sequences in the sample. The chain carries TRBV19 and TRBJ1-5; D is undetermined. The CDR3 contains 13 residues. Trimming pared 10 bases from V and 5 bases from J, leaving 15 bases between. The germline V gene has CDR1 LNHDA and CDR2 SQIVND (reference sequence). CDR3 amino acids: CATEVGEDQPQHF. CDR3 bases: TGTGCCACCGAGGTGGGAGAGGATCAGCCCCAGCATTTT.

The chain employs TRBV11-3 and TRBJ1-2; tentative D call: TRBD1 (6 bases). Germline V gene data show CDR1 as SGHNT and CDR2 as YENEEA. This CDR3 has 13 residues. Trimming removed 6 bases from V and 2 bases from J, with 10 bases in between. CDR3 protein: CASRQQGNYGYTF. In nucleotides, the CDR3 is TGTGCCAGCAGGCAACAGGGAAACTATGGCTACACCTTC.

CDR3 residues: CASSPRNYGYTF. CDR3 nucleotides: TGTGCCAGCAGTCCTCGGAACTATGGCTACACCTTC. J is TRBJ1-2 and V is TRBV6-5; D gene unclear. This CDR3 contains 12 residues. Looked up from germline, CDR1 is MNHEY and CDR2 is SVGAGI. With 5 bases removed from V and 2 bases from J, the gap between germline ends came to 6 bases.

The chain joins TRBV4-2 to TRBJ2-7; 8 bases agree with TRBD2. The CDR3 contains 15 residues. The germline gives CDR1 LGHNA, CDR2 YNFKEQ. V trimming: 1 base; J trimming: 3 bases; junction bases outside the gene matches: 5. CDR3 nucleotide sequence: TGTGCCAGCAGCCAAGGAAGCAGCGGGAGCTACGAGCAGTACTTC. Translation gives CASSQGSSGSYEQYF.

V is TRBV7-7 and J is TRBJ2-2, with 7 bases that match TRBD1. CDR3 length equals 14 residues. Looked up from germline, CDR1 is SSHAT and CDR2 is FNYEAQ (reference sequence). Here the CDR3 reads CASQTGTDTGELFF. As DNA, the CDR3 is TGTGCTAGCCAAACCGGGACAGACACCGGGGAGCTGTTTTTT.

The chain couples TRBV7-2 to TRBJ1-6; D is unclear. This CDR3 spans 17 amino acids. Trimming took 5 bases from V and 0 from J, leaving 14 bases between them. Germline V CDR1 and CDR2: SGHTA, FQGNSA. The CDR3, as DNA: TGTGCCAGCAGCCGTGTATACGGCAGCTCCTATAATTCACCCCTCCACTTT. Translated: CASSRVYGSSYNSPLHF.

This chain connects TRBV30 to TRBJ2-7; D is possibly TRBD2 (6 bases). Germline V gene data show CDR1 as GTSNPN and CDR2 as SVGIG (reference sequence). Trimming cost V 3 bases and J 0 bases, with 15 bases left between them. The CDR3 is made up of 15 amino acids. DNA for the CDR3: TGTGCCTGGAGCGCACGGGACTCGGACTCCTACGAGCAGTACTTC. Encoded protein: CAWSARDSDSYEQYF.